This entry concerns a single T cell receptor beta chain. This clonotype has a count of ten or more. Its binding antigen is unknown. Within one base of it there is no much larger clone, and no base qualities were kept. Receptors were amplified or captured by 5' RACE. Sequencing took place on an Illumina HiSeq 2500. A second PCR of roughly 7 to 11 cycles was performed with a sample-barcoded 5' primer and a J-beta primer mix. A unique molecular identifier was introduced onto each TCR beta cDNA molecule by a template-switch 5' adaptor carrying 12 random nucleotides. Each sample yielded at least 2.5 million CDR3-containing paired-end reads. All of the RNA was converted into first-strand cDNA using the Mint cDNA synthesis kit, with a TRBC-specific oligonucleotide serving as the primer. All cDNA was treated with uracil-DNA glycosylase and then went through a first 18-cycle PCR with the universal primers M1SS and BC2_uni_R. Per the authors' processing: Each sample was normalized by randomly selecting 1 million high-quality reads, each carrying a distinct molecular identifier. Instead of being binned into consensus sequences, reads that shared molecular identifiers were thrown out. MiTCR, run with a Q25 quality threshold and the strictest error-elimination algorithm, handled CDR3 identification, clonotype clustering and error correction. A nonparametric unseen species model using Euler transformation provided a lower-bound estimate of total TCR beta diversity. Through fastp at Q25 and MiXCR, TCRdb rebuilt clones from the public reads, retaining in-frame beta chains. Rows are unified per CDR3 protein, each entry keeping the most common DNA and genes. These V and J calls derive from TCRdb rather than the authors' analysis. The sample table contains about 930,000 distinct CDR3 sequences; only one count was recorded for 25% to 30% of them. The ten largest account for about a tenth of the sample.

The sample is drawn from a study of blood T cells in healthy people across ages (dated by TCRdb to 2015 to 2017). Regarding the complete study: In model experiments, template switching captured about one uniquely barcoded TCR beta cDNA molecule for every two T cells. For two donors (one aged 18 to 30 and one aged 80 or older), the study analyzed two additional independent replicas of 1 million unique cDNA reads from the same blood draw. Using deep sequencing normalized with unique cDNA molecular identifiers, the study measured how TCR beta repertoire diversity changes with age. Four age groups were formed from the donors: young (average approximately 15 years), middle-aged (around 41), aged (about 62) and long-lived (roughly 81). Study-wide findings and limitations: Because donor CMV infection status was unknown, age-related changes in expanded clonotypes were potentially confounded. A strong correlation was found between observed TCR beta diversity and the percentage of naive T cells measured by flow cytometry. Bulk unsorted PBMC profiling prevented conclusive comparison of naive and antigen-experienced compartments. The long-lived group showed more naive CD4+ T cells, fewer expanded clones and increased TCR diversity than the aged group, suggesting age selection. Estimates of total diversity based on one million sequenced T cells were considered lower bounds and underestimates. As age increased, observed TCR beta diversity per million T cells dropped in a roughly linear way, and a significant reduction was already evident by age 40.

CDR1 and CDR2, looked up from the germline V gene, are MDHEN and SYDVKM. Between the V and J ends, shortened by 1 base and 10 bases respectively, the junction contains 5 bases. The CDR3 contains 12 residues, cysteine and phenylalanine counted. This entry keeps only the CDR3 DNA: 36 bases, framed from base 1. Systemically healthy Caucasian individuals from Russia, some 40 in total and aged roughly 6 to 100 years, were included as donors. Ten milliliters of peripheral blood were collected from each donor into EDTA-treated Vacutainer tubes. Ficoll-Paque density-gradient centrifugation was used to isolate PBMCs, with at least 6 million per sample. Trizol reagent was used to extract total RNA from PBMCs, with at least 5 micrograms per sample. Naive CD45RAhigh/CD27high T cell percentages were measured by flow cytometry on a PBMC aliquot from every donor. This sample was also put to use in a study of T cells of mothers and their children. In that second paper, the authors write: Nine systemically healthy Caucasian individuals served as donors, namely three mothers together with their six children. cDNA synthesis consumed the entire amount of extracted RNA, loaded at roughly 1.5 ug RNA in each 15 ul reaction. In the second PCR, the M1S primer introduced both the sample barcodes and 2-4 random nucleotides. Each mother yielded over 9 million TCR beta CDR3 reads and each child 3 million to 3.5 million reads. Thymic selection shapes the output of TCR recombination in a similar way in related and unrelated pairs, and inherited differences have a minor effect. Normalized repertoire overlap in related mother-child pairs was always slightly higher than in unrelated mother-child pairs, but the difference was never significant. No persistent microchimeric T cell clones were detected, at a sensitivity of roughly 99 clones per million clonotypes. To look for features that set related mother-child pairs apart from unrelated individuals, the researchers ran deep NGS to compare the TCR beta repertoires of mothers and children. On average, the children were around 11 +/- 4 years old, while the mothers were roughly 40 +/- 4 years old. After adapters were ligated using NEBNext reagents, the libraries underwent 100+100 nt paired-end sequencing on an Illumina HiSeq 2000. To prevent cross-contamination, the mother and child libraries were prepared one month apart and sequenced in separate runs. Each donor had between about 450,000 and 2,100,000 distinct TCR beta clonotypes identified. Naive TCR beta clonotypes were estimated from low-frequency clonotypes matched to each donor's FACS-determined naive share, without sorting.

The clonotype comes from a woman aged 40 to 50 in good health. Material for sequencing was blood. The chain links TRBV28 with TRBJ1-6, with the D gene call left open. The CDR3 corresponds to CASSLLESPLHF. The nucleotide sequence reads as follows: TGTGCCAGCAGTTTATTGGAGTCACCCCTCCACTTT.